This record concerns one T cell receptor (beta chain) sequence. Here immunoSEQ multiplex PCR was the method, and the copy in TCRdb shows in-frame clones only, minus some. The sample lists around 200,000 clones, nearly 90% occurring once. The data were taken from a study of blood T cell repertoires in COVID-19. Germline assignment: CDR1 SQVTM and CDR2 ANQGSEA. The length of the CDR3 is 11 residues. The source material was peripheral blood. The receptor was isolated from a woman under 30 who had recovered from COVID-19. The gene calls are TRBV29-1 and TRBJ2-2, with unresolved D. CDR3 in DNA: TGCTGCGCGCGTTCCGCCGGGGAGCTGTTTTTT. Its protein is CCARSAGELFF.